The 26 T cell receptor beta chains in this list originate from one sample, sequenced in a study of Graves' ophthalmopathy and Graves' hyperthyroidism. The TCR beta CDR3 regions underwent amplification from RNA transcripts. First-round RT-PCR relied on HTBI primers, and a second-round multiplex PCR came next. TCRdb ran MiXCR on the multiplex PCR reads and lists one entry per CDR3 protein. The sample has about 370,000 distinct CDR3 sequences, around 18% seen once; the top ten hold about 1.4%. Sequencing was carried out using peripheral blood. Receptor source: a woman aged 18-29 years with Graves' ophthalmopathy.

V and J are TRBV6-1 and TRBJ2-2; no clear D gene. CDR1 and CDR2 (germline): MNHNS, SASEGT. The CDR3 extends over 15 amino acids. V was pared by 3 bases and J by 3 bases, with 11 bases between. The CDR3 region has the DNA TGTGCCAGCAGTGAGCCGGTGATGGACACCGGGGAGCTGTTTTTT. Translation gives CASSEPVMDTGELFF.

The rearrangement links TRBV30 to TRBJ2-4; TRBD1 or TRBD2 may be the D gene (5 bases each). V lost 2 bases, J lost 6 bases, and 23 bases lay in between. From germline, CDR1 is GTSNPN and CDR2 SVGIG (reference sequence). This CDR3 region has 17 residues. The CDR3 loop is CAWSLWDQPEEGNIQYF. The CDR3 region has the DNA TGTGCCTGGAGTTTATGGGACCAACCCGAGGAAGGAAACATTCAGTACTTC.

The chain couples TRBV6-5 to TRBJ2-5, with 9 nucleotides matching TRBD2. V was clipped by 4 bases and J by 5 bases; unmatched bases: 11. This CDR3 is built from 16 residues. Germline CDR1 is MNHEY and CDR2 is SVGAGI. As DNA, the CDR3 is TGTGCCAGCAGTTTCATCCAGCGGGAGGCCCAGGAGACCCAGTACTTC. It specifies CASSFIQREAQETQYF.

At least ten counts were recorded for this clonotype. The chain joins TRBV7-9 to TRBJ1-2, with 10 bases lining up with TRBD1. Germline trimming cut 6 bases from V and 1 base from J; bases unmatched to any gene: 2. Germline V gives CDR1 SEHNR, CDR2 FQNEAQ (reference sequence). The CDR3 length is 14 residues. CDR3 DNA: TGTGCCAGCAGTGGGACAGGGGTTAACTATGGCTACACCTTC. It translates to CASSGTGVNYGYTF.

This clonotype has ten or more counts. The rearrangement uses TRBV4-2 and TRBJ2-3; either TRBD1 or TRBD2 may supply D (5 bases each). Trimming stripped 0 bases from V and 4 bases from J, with 17 bases between. In germline, CDR1 is LGHNA, CDR2 YNFKEQ. The CDR3 runs to 17 residues. The CDR3 nucleotides read TGTGCCAGCAGCCAAGATTTGGGGACCTTGGGCCCAGATACGCAGTATTTT. This translates into CASSQDLGTLGPDTQYF.

This clonotype was detected many times. The chain links TRBV4-1 to TRBJ2-4; D gene unclear. The germline V gene encodes CDR1 MGHRA and CDR2 YSYEKL. The CDR3 is 16 residues long. Trimming stripped 0 bases from V and 6 bases from J, with 15 bases between. The CDR3 DNA reads TGCGCCAGCAGCCAAGACCCGGGTTCGAGGCCAAACATTCAGTACTTC. Translating gives CASSQDPGSRPNIQYF.

The table lists this clonotype with many counts. The chain combines TRBV4-3 with TRBJ1-2; no clear D. CDR1 LGHNA and CDR2 YSLEER come from the germline V gene. Trimming cost V 0 bases and J 4 bases, with 12 bases left between them. This CDR3 comprises 15 residues. The DNA for the CDR3 is TGCGCCAGCAGCCAAGACGGAAATAACGGCTATGGCTACACCTTC. Translated, it gives CASSQDGNNGYGYTF.

This clonotype has at least ten counts. As DNA, the CDR3 is TGTGCCAGCCGGCGCAGGGAACGCCCTGGGGCCAACGTCCTGACTTTC. Residues: CASRRRERPGANVLTF. The chain employs TRBV12-3 or TRBV12-4 and TRBJ2-6; weak D call: TRBD1 (5 bases). Trimming left V 8 bases short and J 2 bases short, with 16 bases between. CDR3 length: 16 residues.

V gene TRBV11-2 combines with J gene TRBJ2-7; 7 nucleotides line up with TRBD2. This CDR3 comprises 15 residues. The junction had 12 bases not matched to a gene; V was cut back by 3 bases and J by 7 bases. Germline V gives CDR1 SGHAT, CDR2 FQNNGV. The CDR3 spells CASSFSAGITGEQYF. The CDR3 DNA is TGTGCCAGCAGCTTTTCAGCGGGGATCACGGGAGAGCAGTACTTC.

This clonotype was observed many times. This chain joins TRBV27 and TRBJ2-1, with 14 bases that match TRBD2. The CDR3 covers 16 residues. The V gene's germline CDR1 is MNHEY and CDR2 SMNVEV (reference sequence). V lost 5 bases, J lost 3 bases, and 3 bases stayed unmatched. The CDR3 coding sequence is TGTGCCAGCAGTAGCGGACTAGCGGGGGGCTACAATGAGCAGTTCTTC. Translation: CASSSGLAGGYNEQFF.

This clonotype was seen many times. The rearrangement joins TRBV29-1 to TRBJ1-1; TRBD1 agrees at 7 bases. Germline trimming cut 3 bases from V and 0 bases from J; bases unmatched to any gene: 10. From germline, CDR1 is SQVTM and CDR2 ANQGSEA. The CDR3 totals 16 residues. CDR3 sequence reads: CSVDIMGQLMNTEAFF. CDR3 nucleotides: TGCAGCGTTGATATTATGGGACAGCTCATGAACACTGAAGCTTTCTTT.

This chain joins TRBV24-1 and TRBJ2-5; D is undetermined. The CDR3 is made up of 15 amino acids. The germline CDR1 and CDR2 sequences are KGHDR and SFDVKD. V lost 1 base to trimming and J lost 2 bases, with 10 bases between them. CDR3 loop: CATSDFTRTQETQYF. CDR3 sequence (DNA): TGTGCCACCAGTGATTTTACGAGGACGCAAGAGACCCAGTACTTC.

This clonotype appeared many times. The chain is built from TRBV12-3 or TRBV12-4 and TRBJ2-2, with 9 bases matching TRBD2. The CDR3 covers 18 residues. Unmatched junction bases numbered 8, after V lost 3 bases and J lost 0 bases. CDR3 amino acids: CASSFQTSGFANTGELFF. The CDR3 DNA reads as TGTGCCAGCAGTTTCCAGACTAGCGGATTCGCGAACACCGGGGAGCTGTTTTTT.

This clonotype was recorded at least ten times. V gene TRBV30 combines with J gene TRBJ2-7; maybe TRBD1 (6 bases). This CDR3 spans 12 amino acids. Deletions cut 4 bases from V and 2 bases from J, with 9 bases between. Germline CDR1 GTSNPN, CDR2 SVGIG (reference sequence). This CDR3 reads CAWKGEAYEQYF. As DNA, the CDR3 is TGTGCCTGGAAGGGGGAAGCCTACGAGCAGTACTTC.

This clonotype was found many times. V usage is TRBV6-4 and J usage is TRBJ1-5; TRBD1 matches 10 bases. The CDR3 contains 15 residues. The ends lost 5 bases at V and 7 bases at J; junction bases unmatched: 8. CDR1 and CDR2 (germline): MRHNA, SNTAGT. CDR3 amino acids: CASSQPDRGQQPQHF. The CDR3 DNA is TGTGCCAGCAGTCAACCAGACAGGGGGCAACAGCCCCAGCATTTT.

CDR3 sequence reads: CASRQRLAVTQETQYF. In nucleotides, the CDR3 is TGTGCCAGCAGACAACGACTAGCAGTGACACAAGAGACCCAGTACTTC. The chain combines TRBV6-1 with TRBJ2-5, with 7 bases identical to TRBD2. Germline-derived CDR1 and CDR2 are MNHNS and SASEGT. The CDR3 has 16 residues. V shed 6 bases, J shed 2 bases, and the junction held 12 bases outside the gene matches.

The table lists this clonotype with many counts. The chain uses TRBV6-2 or TRBV6-3 and TRBJ1-5; tentative D call: TRBD1 (6 bases). Trimming stripped 5 bases from V and 4 bases from J, with 12 bases between. The CDR3 has 14 residues. Germline CDR1 and CDR2: MNHEY and SVGEGT. The CDR3 sequence is CASSTRDTNQPQHF. In nucleotides, the CDR3 is TGTGCCAGCAGTACACGGGACACGAATCAGCCCCAGCATTTT.

In its sample, this clonotype was seen many times. The genes are TRBV9 and TRBJ2-2; no clear D. V lost 3 bases to trimming and J lost 3 bases, with 15 bases between them. The germline V gene encodes CDR1 SGDLS and CDR2 YYNGEE. The CDR3 contains 16 residues. CDR3: CASSGGSTPYTGELFF. CDR3 nucleotides: TGTGCCAGCAGCGGAGGTAGCACTCCCTACACCGGGGAGCTGTTTTTT.

This clonotype was picked up many times. The rearrangement joins TRBV7-2 to TRBJ1-6; tentatively, D is TRBD1 (5 bases). Trimming shortened V by 3 bases and J by 14 bases, and 14 bases separated the two germline ends. This CDR3 is 13 amino acids long. Germline values: CDR1 SGHTA, CDR2 FQGNSA. Written as DNA, the CDR3 is TGTGCCAGCAGCTTGCCACGGGGCGGGGCCCTCCACTTT. This codes for CASSLPRGGALHF.

This clonotype has at least ten counts. This chain joins TRBV12-5 and TRBJ2-5; tentatively, D is TRBD1 or TRBD2 (5 bases each). The CDR3 consists of 14 residues. Germline V gene sequence: CDR1 LGHNT, CDR2 FRNRAP. Between the trimmed V and J ends, which lost 5 bases and 3 bases, there was a span of 13 bases. CDR3 nucleotides: TGTGCTAGTGGTACGACCGGGACGGAAGAGACCCAGTACTTC. Protein product: CASGTTGTEETQYF.

This clonotype has ten or more counts. The gene calls are TRBV30 and TRBJ2-6; 7 bases agree with TRBD1. The J segment lost 4 bases and the V segment lost 5 bases, leaving 5 bases of the junction unmatched. Germline V CDR1 and CDR2: GTSNPN, SVGIG (reference sequence). The CDR3 loop spans 14 amino acids. CDR3 in amino acids: CAWAQGIGANVLTF. The CDR3 nucleotides read TGTGCCTGGGCACAGGGGATCGGGGCCAACGTCCTGACTTTC.

This clonotype appeared many times. This rearrangement joins TRBV19 to TRBJ2-2, with D possibly matching TRBD2 (5 bases). CDR3 size: 13 residues. V shed 6 bases and J shed 5 bases, with 10 bases lying between them. In germline, CDR1 is LNHDA, CDR2 SQIVND (reference sequence). CDR3 nucleotides: TGTGCCAGTAGGGACCGGGGAACCGGGGAGCTGTTTTTT. This gives the protein CASRDRGTGELFF.

Of note for this clonotype: At one end, the junction sequence differs from germline, possibly due to a read error. This chain connects TRBV14 to TRBJ2-7; D remains ambiguous. Germline V gene data show CDR1 as SGHDN and CDR2 as FVKESK. This CDR3 region has 12 residues. CDR3 DNA: TGTGCCAGCAGACGCGGACCCTACGAGCGGTACTTC. Its protein product is CASRRGPYERYF.

Ten or more counts support this clonotype. V usage is TRBV6-4 and J usage is TRBJ2-1; 14 bases are shared with TRBD2. From germline, CDR1 is MRHNA and CDR2 SNTAGT. J gave up 7 bases and V 4 bases, and 15 bases lay outside the gene matches. CDR3 length equals 19 residues. The CDR3 spells CASSAGLAGATHVRNEQFF. As DNA, the CDR3 is TGTGCCAGCAGTGCGGGACTAGCGGGGGCCACCCACGTGAGGAATGAGCAGTTCTTC.

This clonotype was seen at least ten times. The rearrangement uses TRBV5-1 and TRBJ2-7, with 7 bases lining up with TRBD1. There are 15 residues in the CDR3. Germline CDR1 is SGHRS and CDR2 is YFSETQ. J was trimmed by 2 bases and V by 4 bases; bases with no gene match: 9. DNA of the CDR3: TGCGCCAGCAGCAGACTGACAGGGATTACCTACGAGCAGTACTTC. Translation gives CASSRLTGITYEQYF.

In its sample, this clonotype was seen many times. The J gene is TRBJ2-5, the V gene TRBV7-2, with D unclear. Between the trimmed V and J ends, which lost 1 base and 1 base, there was a span of 7 bases. Germline V lookup: CDR1 SGHTA, CDR2 FQGNSA. CDR3 size: 14 residues. In DNA, the CDR3 is TGTGCCAGCAGCTTAGTCCGAGTCCAAGAGACCCAGTACTTC. Its translation: CASSLVRVQETQYF.